This T cell receptor beta chain was sequenced for a study of pediatric ulcerative colitis. This clone has just a few counts. Germline CDR1 is LNHDA and CDR2 is SQIVND (reference sequence). The CDR3 has 15 residues. Trimming took 4 bases from V and 0 from J; bases not matched to a gene: 3. Profiling relied on immunoSEQ multiplex PCR, and the TCRdb table lists in-frame clones only, not all of them. The sample records about 64,000 clones, about 80% being singletons. The TCR originated in a boy aged 5-17 years with moderate ulcerative colitis. Material for sequencing was blood. The V gene is TRBV19, the J gene TRBJ2-7, with 10 positions matching TRBD1. The CDR3 coding sequence is TGTGCCAGTAGTACGGGACAGGGGTCCTCCTACGAGCAGTACTTC. It codes for CASSTGQGSSYEQYF.